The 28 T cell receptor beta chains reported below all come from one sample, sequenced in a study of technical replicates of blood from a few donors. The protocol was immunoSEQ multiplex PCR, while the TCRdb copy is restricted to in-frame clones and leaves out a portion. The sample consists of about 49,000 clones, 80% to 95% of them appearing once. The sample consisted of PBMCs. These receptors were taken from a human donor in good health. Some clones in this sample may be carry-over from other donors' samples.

CDR3 residues: CASSLGVSSRASYEQYF. In nucleotides, the CDR3 is TGTGCCAGCAGCTTAGGTGTCTCTAGCAGAGCCTCCTACGAGCAGTACTTC. The V call is TRBV7-6, the J call TRBJ2-7; TRBD2 is a possible D gene (5 bases). The V gene lost 1 base and the J gene lost 0 bases, with 16 bases spanning the gap. Per germline, CDR1 SGHVS and CDR2 FNYEAQ. The CDR3 is 17 residues long.

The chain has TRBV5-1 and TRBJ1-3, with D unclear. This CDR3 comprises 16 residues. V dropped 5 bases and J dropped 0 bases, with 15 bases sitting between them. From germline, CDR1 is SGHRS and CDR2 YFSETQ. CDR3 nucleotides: TGCGCCAGCAGTTCCGACGCAGGCGTCTCTGGAAACACCATATATTTT. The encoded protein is CASSSDAGVSGNTIYF.

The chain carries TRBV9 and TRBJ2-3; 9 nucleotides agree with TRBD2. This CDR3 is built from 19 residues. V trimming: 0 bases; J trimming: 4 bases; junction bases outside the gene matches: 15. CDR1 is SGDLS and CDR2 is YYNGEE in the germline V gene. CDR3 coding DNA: TGTGCCAGCAGCGTAGCTAATCCGTTCGGCGGGAGGGCCCCAGATACGCAGTATTTT. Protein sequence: CASSVANPFGGRAPDTQYF.

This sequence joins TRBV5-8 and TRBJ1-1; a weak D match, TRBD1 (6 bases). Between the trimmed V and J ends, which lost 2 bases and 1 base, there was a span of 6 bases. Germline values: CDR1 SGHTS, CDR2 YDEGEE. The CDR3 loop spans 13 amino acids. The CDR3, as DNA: TGTGCCAGCAGCTTACAGGGGAACACTGAAGCTTTCTTT. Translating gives CASSLQGNTEAFF.

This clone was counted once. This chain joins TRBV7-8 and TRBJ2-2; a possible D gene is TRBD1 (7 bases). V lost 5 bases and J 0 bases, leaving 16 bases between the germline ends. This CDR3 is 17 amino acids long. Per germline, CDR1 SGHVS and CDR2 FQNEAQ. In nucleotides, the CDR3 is TGTGCCAGCAGCCCCAGGGGGGCGGGTTCGAACACCGGGGAGCTGTTTTTT. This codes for CASSPRGAGSNTGELFF.

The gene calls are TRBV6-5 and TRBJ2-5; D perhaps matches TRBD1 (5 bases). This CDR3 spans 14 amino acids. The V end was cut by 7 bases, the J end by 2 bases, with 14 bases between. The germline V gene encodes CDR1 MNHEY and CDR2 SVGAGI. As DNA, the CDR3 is TGTGCCAGCAACCCCCGGCAGGGACAAGAGACCCAGTACTTC. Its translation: CASNPRQGQETQYF.

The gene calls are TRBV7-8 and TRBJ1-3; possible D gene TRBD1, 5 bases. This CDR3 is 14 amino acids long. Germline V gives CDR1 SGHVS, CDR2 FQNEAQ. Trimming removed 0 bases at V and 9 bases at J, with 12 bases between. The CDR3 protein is CASSLAPGGGTIYF. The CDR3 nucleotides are TGTGCCAGCAGCTTAGCCCCCGGGGGGGGCACCATATATTTT. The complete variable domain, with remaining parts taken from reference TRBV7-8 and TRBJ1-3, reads GAGVSQSPRYKVAKRGQDVALRCDPISGHVSLFWYQQALGQGPEFLTYFQNEAQLDKSGLPSDRFFAERPEGSVSTLKIQRTQQEDSAVYLCASSLAPGGGTIYFGEGSWLTVV.

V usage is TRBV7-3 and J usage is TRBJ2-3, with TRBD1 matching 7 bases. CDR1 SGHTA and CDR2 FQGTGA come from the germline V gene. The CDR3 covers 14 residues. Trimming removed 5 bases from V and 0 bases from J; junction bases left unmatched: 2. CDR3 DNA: TGTGCCAGCAGCGAGACAGGGAGCACAGATACGCAGTATTTT. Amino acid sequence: CASSETGSTDTQYF. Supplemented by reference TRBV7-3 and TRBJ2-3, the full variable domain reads GAGVSQTPSNKVTEKGKYVELRCDPISGHTALYWYRQSLGQGPEFLIYFQGTGAADDSGLPNDRFFAVRPEGSVSTLKIQRTERGDSAVYLCASSETGSTDTQYFGPGTRLTVL.

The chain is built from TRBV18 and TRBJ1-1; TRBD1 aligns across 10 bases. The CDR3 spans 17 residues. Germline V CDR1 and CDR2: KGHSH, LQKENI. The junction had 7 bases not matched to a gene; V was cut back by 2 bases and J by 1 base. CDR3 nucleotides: TGTGCCAGCTCACCAATGGGACAGGGGCTAGGGAACACTGAAGCTTTCTTT. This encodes CASSPMGQGLGNTEAFF.

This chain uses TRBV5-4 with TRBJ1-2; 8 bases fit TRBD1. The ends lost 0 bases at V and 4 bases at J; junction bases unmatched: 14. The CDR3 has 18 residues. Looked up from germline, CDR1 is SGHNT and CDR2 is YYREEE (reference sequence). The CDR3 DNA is TGTGCCAGCAGCTTGGGTGGACAGGGAGTGCCCTATGGCTATGGCTACACCTTC. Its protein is CASSLGGQGVPYGYGYTF.

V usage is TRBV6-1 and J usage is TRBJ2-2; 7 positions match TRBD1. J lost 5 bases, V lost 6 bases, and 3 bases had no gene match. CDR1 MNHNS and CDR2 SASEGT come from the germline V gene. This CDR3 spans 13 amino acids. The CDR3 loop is CASRDRATGELFF. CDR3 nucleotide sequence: TGTGCCAGCAGAGACAGGGCAACCGGGGAGCTGTTTTTT.

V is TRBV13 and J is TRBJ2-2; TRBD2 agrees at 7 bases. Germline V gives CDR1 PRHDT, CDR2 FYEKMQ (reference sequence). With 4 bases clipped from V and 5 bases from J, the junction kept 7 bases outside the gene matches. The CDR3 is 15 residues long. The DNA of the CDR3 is TGTGCCAGCAGCTCGCTAGCGGTGGGGACCGGGGAGCTGTTTTTT. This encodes CASSSLAVGTGELFF.

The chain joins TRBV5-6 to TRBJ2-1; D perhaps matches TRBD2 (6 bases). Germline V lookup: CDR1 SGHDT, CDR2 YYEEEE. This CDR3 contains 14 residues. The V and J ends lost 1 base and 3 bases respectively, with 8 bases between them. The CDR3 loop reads CASSLLSGYNEQFF. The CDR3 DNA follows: TGTGCCAGCAGCTTGCTTAGCGGCTACAATGAGCAGTTCTTC.

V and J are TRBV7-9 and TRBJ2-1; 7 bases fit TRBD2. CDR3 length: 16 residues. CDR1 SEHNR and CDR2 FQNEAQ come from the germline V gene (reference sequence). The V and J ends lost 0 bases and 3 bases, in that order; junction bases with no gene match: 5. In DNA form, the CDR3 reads TGTGCCAGCAGCTTAGCGGCGGGAGTTGGCTACAATGAGCAGTTCTTC. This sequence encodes CASSLAAGVGYNEQFF.

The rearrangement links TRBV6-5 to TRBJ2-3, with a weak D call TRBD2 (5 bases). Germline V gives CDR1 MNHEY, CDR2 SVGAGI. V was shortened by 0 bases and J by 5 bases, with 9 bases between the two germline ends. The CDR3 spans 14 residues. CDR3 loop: CASSYSRRVDTQYF. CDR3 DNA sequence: TGTGCCAGCAGTTACTCGAGGCGGGTAGATACGCAGTATTTT.

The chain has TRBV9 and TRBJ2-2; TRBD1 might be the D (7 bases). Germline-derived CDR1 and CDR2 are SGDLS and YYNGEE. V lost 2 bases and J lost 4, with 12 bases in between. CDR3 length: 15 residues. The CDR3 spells CASSVEGATTGELFF. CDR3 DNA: TGTGCCAGCAGCGTGGAGGGGGCGACCACCGGGGAGCTGTTTTTT.

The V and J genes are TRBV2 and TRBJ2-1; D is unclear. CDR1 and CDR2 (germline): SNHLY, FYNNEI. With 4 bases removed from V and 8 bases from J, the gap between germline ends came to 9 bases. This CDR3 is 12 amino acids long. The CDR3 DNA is TGTGCCAGCAGTGCCGGTGTGGATGAGCAGTTCTTC. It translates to CASSAGVDEQFF.

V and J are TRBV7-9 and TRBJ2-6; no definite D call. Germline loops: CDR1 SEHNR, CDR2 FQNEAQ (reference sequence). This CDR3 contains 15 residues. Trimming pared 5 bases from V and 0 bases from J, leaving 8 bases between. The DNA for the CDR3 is TGTGCCAGCAGCCCCGTCCGCTCTGGGGCCAACGTCCTGACTTTC. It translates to CASSPVRSGANVLTF.

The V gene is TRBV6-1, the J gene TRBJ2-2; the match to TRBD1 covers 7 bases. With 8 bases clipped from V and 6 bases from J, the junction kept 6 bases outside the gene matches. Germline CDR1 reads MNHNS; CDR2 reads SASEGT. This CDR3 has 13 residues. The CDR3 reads CASQGTGAGELFF. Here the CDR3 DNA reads TGTGCCAGCCAAGGTACAGGGGCCGGGGAGCTGTTTTTT.

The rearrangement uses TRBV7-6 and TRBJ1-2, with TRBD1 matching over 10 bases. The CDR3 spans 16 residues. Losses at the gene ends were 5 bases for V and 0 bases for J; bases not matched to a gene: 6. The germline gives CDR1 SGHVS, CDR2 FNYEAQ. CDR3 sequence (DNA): TGTGCCAGCAGCCGGGACAGGGGAAGCTCTAACTATGGCTACACCTTC. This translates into CASSRDRGSSNYGYTF.

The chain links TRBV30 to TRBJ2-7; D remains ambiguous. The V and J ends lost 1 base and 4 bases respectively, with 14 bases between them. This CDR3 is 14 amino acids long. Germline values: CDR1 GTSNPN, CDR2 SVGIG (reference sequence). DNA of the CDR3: TGTGCCTGGAGTGACCCTCGTGAGATGTACGAGCAGTACTTC. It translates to CAWSDPREMYEQYF. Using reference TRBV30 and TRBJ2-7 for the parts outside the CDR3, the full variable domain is SQTIHQWPATLVQPVGSPLSLECTVEGTSNPNLYWYRQAAGRGLQLLFYSVGIGQISSEVPQNLSASRPQDRQFILSSKKLLLSDSGFYLCAWSDPREMYEQYFGPGTRLTVT.

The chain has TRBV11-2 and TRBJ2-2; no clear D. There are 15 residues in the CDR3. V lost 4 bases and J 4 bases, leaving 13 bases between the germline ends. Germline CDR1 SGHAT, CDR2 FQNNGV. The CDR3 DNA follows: TGTGCCAGCAGCTCGATCAGAAGGAGCACCGGGGAGCTGTTTTTT. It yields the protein CASSSIRRSTGELFF.

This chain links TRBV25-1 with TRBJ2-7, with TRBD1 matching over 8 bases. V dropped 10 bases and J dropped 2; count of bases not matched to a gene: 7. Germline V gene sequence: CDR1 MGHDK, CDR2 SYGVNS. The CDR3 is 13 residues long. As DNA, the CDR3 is TGTGCCACCAGGACAGGGCGGACCTACGAGCAGTACTTC. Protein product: CATRTGRTYEQYF.

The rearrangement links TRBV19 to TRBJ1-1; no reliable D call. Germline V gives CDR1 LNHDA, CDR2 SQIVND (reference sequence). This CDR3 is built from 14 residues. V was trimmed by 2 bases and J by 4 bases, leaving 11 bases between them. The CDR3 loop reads CASSIRGVATEAFF. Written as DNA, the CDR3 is TGTGCCAGTAGTATACGCGGGGTGGCCACTGAAGCTTTCTTT.

The CDR3 protein is CASTLTRLNEQFF. The CDR3 DNA sequence: TGTGCCAGCACCTTGACGAGACTAAATGAGCAGTTCTTC. The chain couples TRBV2 to TRBJ2-1, with D possibly matching TRBD2 (5 bases). CDR1 and CDR2 (germline): SNHLY, FYNNEI. Trimming took off 7 bases at V and 7 bases at J, with 14 bases between the two ends. There are 13 residues in the CDR3.

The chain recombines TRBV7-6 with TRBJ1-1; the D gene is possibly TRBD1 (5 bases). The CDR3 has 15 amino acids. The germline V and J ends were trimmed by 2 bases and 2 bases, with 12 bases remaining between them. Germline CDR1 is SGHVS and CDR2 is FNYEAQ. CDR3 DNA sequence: TGTGCCAGCAGCTTACGTGCAGGGCAAAACACTGAAGCTTTCTTT. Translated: CASSLRAGQNTEAFF.

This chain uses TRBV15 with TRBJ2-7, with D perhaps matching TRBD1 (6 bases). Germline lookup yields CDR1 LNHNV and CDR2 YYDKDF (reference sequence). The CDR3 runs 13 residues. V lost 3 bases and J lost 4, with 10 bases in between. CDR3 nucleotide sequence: TGTGCCACCAGCAGCCCCACAGGGTACGAGCAGTACTTC. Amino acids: CATSSPTGYEQYF.

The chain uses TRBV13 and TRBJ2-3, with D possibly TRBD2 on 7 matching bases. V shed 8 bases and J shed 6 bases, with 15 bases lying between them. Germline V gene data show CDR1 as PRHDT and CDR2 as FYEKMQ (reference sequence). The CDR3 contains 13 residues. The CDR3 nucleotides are TGTGCCAGCGGCCCCCGGGGGGCGGATACGCAGTATTTT. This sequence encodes CASGPRGADTQYF.